The subject of this entry is one T cell receptor (beta chain). The antigen is undetermined. This specimen comes from a study of T cell repertoires in cytomegalovirus infection. Study-level information: Based on public TCR beta signatures, there were indications of CMV infection and of a matching HLA type.

The CDR3 consists of 15 residues. Per the germline V gene, CDR1 is MNHNY and CDR2 is SVGAGI (reference sequence). Germline trimming cut 3 bases from V and 7 bases from J; bases unmatched to any gene: 6. TCRdb used MiXCR to reprocess the reads, holding one entry per CDR3 protein. In the table there are tens of thousands of distinct CDR3 sequences, approximately 40% of which are singletons. Notes on the study in general: HLA-C-restricted TCR beta clonotypes specific for CMV led the ex vivo response.

This chain connects TRBV6-6 to TRBJ1-6; TRBD1 aligns across 7 bases. Sequencing used CD8+ T cells from cultured PBMCs, obtained from culture after CMV antigen stimulation. This clonotype was obtained from a human donor in good health (CMV status not recorded). Some clones in this sample may be carry-over from other donors' samples. The CDR3 DNA reads TGTGCCAGCAGTTATTATCCAGGGGGGAATTCACCCCTCCACTTT. It specifies CASSYYPGGNSPLHF.